These 22 T cell receptor beta chains share one sample of origin, sequenced in a study of OX40 agonist ivuxolimab in advanced cancers. Profiled with immunoSEQ multiplex PCR; TCRdb holds only in-frame clones, not every one. The repertoire holds tens of thousands of clones, roughly 80% seen once, with 3.5% to 5% in the top ten. The source material was CD4+ or CD8+ T cells sorted from blood, sampled in a trial of the OX40 agonist ivuxolimab. The receptors come from an adult with an advanced solid tumor such as melanoma, head and neck, liver or kidney cancer.

The chain joins TRBV18 to TRBJ2-5, with TRBD1 identical over 8 bases. Germline V CDR1 and CDR2: KGHSH, LQKENI. The CDR3 contains 15 residues. With V trimmed by 3 bases and J by 0 bases, 3 bases remained unmatched. CDR3 DNA sequence: TGTGCCAGCTCACCCGACAGGGGCTACCAAGAGACCCAGTACTTC. Its protein product is CASSPDRGYQETQYF. Looking up the rest from reference TRBV18 and TRBJ2-5 gives the full variable domain: NAGVMQNPRHLVRRRGQEARLRCSPMKGHSHVYWYRQLPEEGLKFMVYLQKENIIDESGMPKERFSAEFPKEGPSILRIQQVVRGDSAAYFCASSPDRGYQETQYFGPGTRLLVL.

The rearrangement uses TRBV19 and TRBJ1-6, with unresolved D. Germline lookup yields CDR1 LNHDA and CDR2 SQIVND (reference sequence). Trimming shortened V by 4 bases and J by 8 bases, and 18 bases separated the two germline ends. The CDR3 covers 16 residues. The DNA of the CDR3 is TGTGCCAGTAGTACCGGCAGGTCGGGAGTCGATTCACCCCTCCACTTT. This encodes CASSTGRSGVDSPLHF. The whole variable domain, filled in from reference TRBV19 and TRBJ1-6, reads DGGITQSPKYLFRKEGQNVTLSCEQNLNHDAMYWYRQDPGQGLRLIYYSQIVNDFQKGDIAEGYSVSREKKESFPLTVTSAQKNPTAFYLCASSTGRSGVDSPLHFGNGTRLTVT.

The rearrangement uses TRBV19 and TRBJ1-2; D is uncertain. V shed 6 bases and J shed 4 bases, with 15 bases lying between them. The CDR3 sequence is 14 residues long. The germline V gene encodes CDR1 LNHDA and CDR2 SQIVND (reference sequence). Written as DNA, the CDR3 is TGTGCCAGTAGAGTCGGGCAGGTTCTCTATGGCTACACCTTC. The encoded protein is CASRVGQVLYGYTF.

The chain recombines TRBV29-1 with TRBJ1-2; D might be TRBD1 (5 bases). From germline, CDR1 is SQVTM and CDR2 ANQGSEA. V was pared by 6 bases and J by 6 bases, with 17 bases between. The CDR3 is 13 amino acids. The CDR3 loop is CSVGDSRADGYTF. The CDR3 DNA reads as TGCAGCGTGGGGGACTCCAGGGCCGATGGCTACACCTTC.

The gene calls are TRBV7-9 and TRBJ1-5; D is undetermined. CDR1 SEHNR and CDR2 FQNEAQ come from the germline V gene (reference sequence). V lost 1 base to trimming and J lost 0 bases, with 10 bases between them. This CDR3 spans 16 amino acids. The CDR3 nucleotides are TGTGCCAGCAGCTTAGGGATAGGAAGTAGCAATCAGCCCCAGCATTTT. Translating gives CASSLGIGSSNQPQHF. The whole variable domain, filled in from reference TRBV7-9 and TRBJ1-5, reads DTGVSQNPRHKITKRGQNVTFRCDPISEHNRLYWYRQTLGQGPEFLTYFQNEAQLEKSRLLSDRFSAERPKGSFSTLEIQRTEQGDSAMYLCASSLGIGSSNQPQHFGDGTRLSIL.

CDR3 bases: TGTGCCAGCAGGGACCTCGGAGATACGCAGTATTTT. This sequence encodes CASRDLGDTQYF. V is TRBV6-1 and J is TRBJ2-3, with D uncertain. V lost 6 bases, J lost 5 bases, and 9 bases lay in between. Per the germline V gene, CDR1 is MNHNS and CDR2 is SASEGT. The CDR3 spans 12 residues.

The genes are TRBV7-9 and TRBJ2-3; perhaps D is TRBD1 or TRBD2 (6 bases each). The germline gives CDR1 SEHNR, CDR2 FQNEAQ (reference sequence). Trimming removed 6 bases at V and 0 bases at J, with 16 bases between. This CDR3 is built from 16 residues. The CDR3 DNA sequence: TGTGCCAGCAGTGAGGGGGGCAGTCAGAGCACAGATACGCAGTATTTT. Its protein product is CASSEGGSQSTDTQYF.

This chain uses TRBV6-1 with TRBJ2-2, with 10 bases lining up with TRBD2. Germline V lookup: CDR1 MNHNS, CDR2 SASEGT. The CDR3 has 16 residues. Trimming removed 3 bases from V and 2 bases from J; junction bases left unmatched: 3. The CDR3: CASSDGTSVNTGELFF. The DNA of the CDR3 is TGTGCCAGCAGTGACGGGACTAGCGTTAACACCGGGGAGCTGTTTTTT.

CDR3: CASSPRSLEGTEAFF. CDR3 DNA sequence: TGTGCCAGCTCACCAAGGAGTTTGGAGGGGACTGAAGCTTTCTTT. This rearrangement joins TRBV18 to TRBJ1-1; perhaps TRBD1 as D (5 bases). CDR3 length equals 15 residues. Trimming shortened V by 2 bases and J by 5 bases, and 15 bases separated the two germline ends. The germline V gene encodes CDR1 KGHSH and CDR2 LQKENI.

This clone has just a few counts. The CDR3 bases are TGTGCCAGCAGGGCAGAGTGGGGCGAGCAGTACTTC. As protein: CASRAEWGEQYF. The chain is built from TRBV2 and TRBJ2-7; D gene uncertain. From germline, CDR1 is SNHLY and CDR2 FYNNEI. The V end lost 6 bases, the J end lost 6 bases, and 12 bases lay between the germline ends. CDR3 length equals 12 residues.

The count of this clone is one. The V and J genes are TRBV28 and TRBJ2-7; perhaps TRBD2 as D (6 bases). The germline CDR1 and CDR2 sequences are MDHEN and SYDVKM. The V and J ends lost 2 bases and 6 bases respectively, with 14 bases between them. The CDR3 totals 14 residues. The CDR3 sequence is CASSLPGVPTEQYF. The CDR3 bases are TGTGCCAGCAGTTTACCGGGGGTCCCAACCGAGCAGTACTTC.

The chain couples TRBV10-3 to TRBJ2-1, with 7 bases fitting TRBD1. Germline trimming cut 6 bases from V and 8 bases from J; bases unmatched to any gene: 4. CDR1 ENHRY and CDR2 SYGVKD come from the germline V gene. The CDR3 extends over 12 amino acids. Here the CDR3 DNA reads TGTGCCATCAGCCGGACAGGCCATGAGCAGTTCTTC. This sequence encodes CAISRTGHEQFF.

J is TRBJ2-3 and V is TRBV14; D is uncertain. The length of the CDR3 is 14 residues. Per the germline V gene, CDR1 is SGHDN and CDR2 is FVKESK. V gave up 1 base and J gave up 6 bases, with 11 bases separating them. The CDR3 sequence: CASSQVIGADTQYF. DNA for the CDR3: TGTGCCAGCAGCCAAGTAATCGGTGCGGATACGCAGTATTTT. The full variable domain, in which reference TRBV14 and TRBJ2-3 provide the parts outside the CDR3, is EAGVTQFPSHSVIEKGQTVTLRCDPISGHDNLYWYRRVMGKEIKFLLHFVKESKQDESGMPNNRFLAERTGGTYSTLKVQPAELEDSGVYFCASSQVIGADTQYFGPGTRLTVL.

This chain joins TRBV6-5 and TRBJ2-7, with a weak D call TRBD2 (5 bases). The CDR3 is 13 residues long. Germline V gene sequence: CDR1 MNHEY, CDR2 SVGAGI. V lost 8 bases and J 3 bases, leaving 14 bases between the germline ends. The CDR3 is CASGKPGSYEQYF. CDR3 DNA sequence: TGTGCCAGCGGAAAACCGGGAAGCTACGAGCAGTACTTC.

CDR3 coding DNA: TGTGCCATCAGTCAGGATGGACAGGCCTATGGCTACACCTTC. Amino acid sequence: CAISQDGQAYGYTF. The chain links TRBV10-3 to TRBJ1-2, with TRBD1 identical over 7 bases. The germline CDR1 and CDR2 sequences are ENHRY and SYGVKD. V trimming: 5 bases; J trimming: 4 bases; junction bases outside the gene matches: 7. The CDR3 length is 14 residues.

CDR3 sequence reads: CASSPGQGKFYSNQPQHF. CDR3 sequence (DNA): TGTGCCAGTAGTCCGGGACAGGGAAAATTTTATAGCAATCAGCCCCAGCATTTT. The rearrangement links TRBV19 to TRBJ1-5; 9 bases match TRBD1. Germline assignment: CDR1 LNHDA and CDR2 SQIVND (reference sequence). V lost 5 bases, J lost 0 bases, and 11 bases stayed unmatched. CDR3 length: 18 residues.

This clone was observed a few times. The chain couples TRBV6-6 to TRBJ1-6; 7 nucleotides line up with TRBD1. The length of the CDR3 is 16 residues. CDR1 is MNHNY, CDR2 SVGAGI, per germline (reference sequence). V shed 6 bases, J shed 6 bases, and the junction held 11 bases outside the gene matches. Here the CDR3 DNA reads TGTGCCAGCAGCCGAAGGGTGGACAGGACTAATTCACCCCTCCACTTT. The encoded protein is CASSRRVDRTNSPLHF.

This rearrangement joins TRBV2 to TRBJ2-1; D uncertain. CDR1 is SNHLY and CDR2 is FYNNEI in the germline V gene. V lost 8 bases and J 5 bases, leaving 16 bases between the germline ends. This CDR3 contains 14 residues. The CDR3 DNA reads TGTGCCAGCCGAAAGGCTCCGGGCAACAATGAGCAGTTCTTC. Amino acids: CASRKAPGNNEQFF.

J is TRBJ2-7 and V is TRBV7-3, with 9 bases lining up with TRBD2. The germline gives CDR1 SGHTA, CDR2 FQGTGA. The CDR3 loop spans 14 amino acids. The junction had 4 bases not matched to a gene; V was cut back by 2 bases and J by 5 bases. The CDR3 coding sequence is TGTGCCAGCAGCTTAGCGGGGGGGCACGACGAGCAGTACTTC. Amino acid sequence: CASSLAGGHDEQYF. Based on the CDR3 plus reference TRBV7-3 and TRBJ2-7, the full variable domain is GAGVSQTPSNKVTEKGKYVELRCDPISGHTALYWYRQSLGQGPEFLIYFQGTGAADDSGLPNDRFFAVRPEGSVSTLKIQRTERGDSAVYLCASSLAGGHDEQYFGPGTRLTVT.

The chain links TRBV9 to TRBJ2-7, with 12 bases that match TRBD2. Unmatched junction bases numbered 5, after V lost 0 bases and J lost 4 bases. The CDR3 length is 16 residues. The germline V gene encodes CDR1 SGDLS and CDR2 YYNGEE. The CDR3: CASSVGPSGGAYEQYF. The CDR3 DNA follows: TGTGCCAGCAGCGTAGGCCCTAGCGGGGGGGCTTACGAGCAGTACTTC.

The V gene is TRBV19, the J gene TRBJ1-5; D gene ambiguous. The CDR3 contains 13 residues. Per germline, CDR1 LNHDA and CDR2 SQIVND (reference sequence). V lost 0 bases and J 4 bases, leaving 4 bases between the germline ends. This CDR3 reads CASSIDKNQPQHF. CDR3 nucleotide sequence: TGTGCCAGTAGTATAGACAAGAATCAGCCCCAGCATTTT.

The V gene is TRBV4-3, the J gene TRBJ2-4, with D unclear. The germline V gene has CDR1 LGHNA and CDR2 YSLEER. This CDR3 comprises 14 residues. V was pared by 0 bases and J by 6 bases, with 9 bases between. The CDR3 here is CASSQDLTTNIQYF. CDR3 nucleotides: TGCGCCAGCAGCCAAGATCTTACGACAAACATTCAGTACTTC.